A selection of T cell receptor beta chains follows, all from one sample in a study of Graves' ophthalmopathy and Graves' hyperthyroidism. In TCRdb, the multiplex PCR reads were re-called with MiXCR into one record per CDR3 protein. Counted here are 350,000 to 400,000 distinct CDR3 sequences, 15% occurring once; the ten biggest clones make up approximately 7%. Sequencing input: peripheral blood. These receptors were taken from a woman between 18 and 29 years old with stable Graves' hyperthyroidism. CDR3s include the opening cysteine and the closing phenylalanine or tryptophan. Each record gives: J gene, CDR3 length, V gene, CDR3 protein.

>TRBJ1-2|16|TRBV18
CASSATGTGVEYGYTF
>TRBJ2-5|12|TRBV12-3/TRBV12-4
CASSLLQETQYF
>TRBJ2-7|14|TRBV7-9
CASSSGSSSYEQYF
>TRBJ1-1|13|TRBV10-1
CASSERRGTEAFF
>TRBJ2-5|17|TRBV6-2/TRBV6-3
CASSYVAGGSVRETQYF
>TRBJ1-1|16|TRBV12-5
CASGTYVGQSNTEAFF
>TRBJ2-2|13|TRBV6-5
CASQGAGSFQLFF
>TRBJ1-5|16|TRBV6-1
CASSEGRGLLNQPQHF
>TRBJ2-7|18|TRBV10-3
CAISANSYGDRAPYEQYF
>TRBJ2-7|16|TRBV4-1
CASSQDIGTKLGEQYF
>TRBJ2-5|13|TRBV20-1
CSATIAGQETQYF
>TRBJ2-5|15|TRBV11-1
CASSSYGLMEETQYF
>TRBJ1-1|15|TRBV6-1
CASSEAGGVNTEAFF
>TRBJ2-5|17|TRBV12-3/TRBV12-4
CASSLYGQGGAGETQYF
>TRBJ1-1|14|TRBV6-2/TRBV6-3
CASSDWDSLFEAFF
>TRBJ2-7|15|TRBV6-1
CASSGPSSSSYEQYF
>TRBJ2-2|15|TRBV19
CASSISSGDTGELFF
>TRBJ1-6|16|TRBV10-3
CAISPTAGTGFTPLHF
>TRBJ2-4|14|TRBV6-1
CASSAGVAKNIQYF
>TRBJ2-5|17|TRBV4-1
CASSQDPAGGIRETQYF
>TRBJ1-1|12|TRBV7-2
CASSFFSTEAFF
>TRBJ1-5|15|TRBV12-5
CASGLRDRANQPQHF
>TRBJ1-6|13|TRBV5-6
CASSYLAGSPLHF
>TRBJ1-2|15|TRBV6-2/TRBV6-3
CASSYSELGIWSYTF
>TRBJ2-4|17|TRBV27
CASSLRSRAETKNIQYF
>TRBJ1-1|12|TRBV6-5
CASRPTVVEAFF
>TRBJ1-5|14|TRBV19
CASSIAGAAQPQHF
>TRBJ2-3|13|TRBV10-3
CAISVDSTDTQYF
>TRBJ2-2|15|TRBV19
CASSNRPGGTGELFF
>TRBJ1-1|14|TRBV7-6
CASSLGPAGTEALF
>TRBJ1-2|13|TRBV27
CASSLGLRWGYTF
>TRBJ1-6|15|TRBV7-2
CASSLGGQGGSPLHF
>TRBJ1-2|15|TRBV20-1
CSAQTGRTGGSGYTF
>TRBJ2-7|15|TRBV5-1
CASSSFGGSTTEQYF
>TRBJ1-1|15|TRBV5-1
CASSLVEGGNTEAFF
>TRBJ1-1|15|TRBV11-2
CASSLVLGMSTEAFF
>TRBJ2-7|12|TRBV7-3
CASSLTTGAQYF
>TRBJ2-5|14|TRBV24-1
CATSDWTGGETQYF